Below are 9 T cell receptor beta chains sequenced from a single sample in a study of shared clonotypes between healthy human individuals. Naive CD8 cells lacked CD45RO, underwent positive selection for CCR7 and left out terminally differentiated effector memory CD45RA+ cells. Clones were sequenced by immunoSEQ multiplex PCR, and TCRdb holds only the in-frame ones, with some missing. The table includes about 2 million clones, about 95% detected once. Material: naive CD8+ T cells sorted from blood. The receptor set was obtained from a man aged 18 to 30 in good health.

The genes are TRBV14 and TRBJ2-7; D might be TRBD1 (5 bases). Germline-derived CDR1 and CDR2 are SGHDN and FVKESK. The ends were cut back, 6 bases at V and 0 bases at J, with 15 bases in the middle. The CDR3 is made up of 15 amino acids. The CDR3: CASSPGMWSSYEQYF. CDR3 nucleotides: TGTGCCAGCAGTCCAGGGATGTGGAGCTCCTACGAGCAGTACTTC.

The chain is built from TRBV6-5 and TRBJ1-4; TRBD1 is a possible D gene (6 bases). The germline V gene encodes CDR1 MNHEY and CDR2 SVGAGI. The CDR3 has 14 amino acids. Trimming pared 6 bases from V and 5 bases from J, leaving 13 bases between. In DNA, the CDR3 is TGTGCCAGCAGCGAGGGGGTACTGAATGAAAAACTGTTTTTT. It translates to CASSEGVLNEKLFF.

The rearrangement uses TRBV9 and TRBJ1-1; TRBD1 aligns across 8 bases. CDR3 length: 16 amino acids. Germline loops: CDR1 SGDLS, CDR2 YYNGEE. The J segment lost 0 bases and the V segment lost 2 bases, leaving 6 bases of the junction unmatched. DNA of the CDR3: TGTGCCAGCAGCGTGGATGCAGGGGGCATGAACACTGAAGCTTTCTTT. Protein sequence: CASSVDAGGMNTEAFF.

The rearrangement uses TRBV4-1 and TRBJ2-5; D ambiguous. V was pared by 0 bases and J by 0 bases, with 14 bases between. This CDR3 comprises 17 residues. Germline V CDR1 and CDR2: MGHRA, YSYEKL. Here the CDR3 reads CASSQDLTGAYQETQYF. CDR3 nucleotides: TGCGCCAGCAGCCAAGATTTAACGGGTGCTTACCAAGAGACCCAGTACTTC.

The CDR3 here is CASSYGQGDAAFF. DNA for the CDR3: TGTGCCAGCAGTTACGGGCAGGGAGATGCAGCTTTCTTT. The chain combines TRBV6-5 with TRBJ1-1, with TRBD1 as a possible D gene (5 bases). V was clipped by 2 bases and J by 10 bases, with 14 bases between them. This CDR3 spans 13 amino acids. Germline-derived CDR1 and CDR2 are MNHEY and SVGAGI.

The chain is built from TRBV7-8 and TRBJ1-4; a weak D match, TRBD1 (6 bases). Per germline, CDR1 SGHVS and CDR2 FQNEAQ. The CDR3 runs to 16 residues. Deletions cut 3 bases from V and 12 bases from J, with 23 bases between. DNA for the CDR3: TGTGCCAGCAGCTTTCAGTTGGGGACACCGGTTCCGGAACTGTTTTTT. Translated, it gives CASSFQLGTPVPELFF.

This clone was observed once. The chain employs TRBV27 and TRBJ2-7, with no clear D. The CDR3 is 13 amino acids. The V end was cut by 4 bases, the J end by 2 bases, with 9 bases between. The germline V gene has CDR1 MNHEY and CDR2 SMNVEV (reference sequence). This chain's CDR3 is CASSYGPTYEQYF. DNA for the CDR3: TGTGCCAGCAGTTACGGACCGACCTACGAGCAGTACTTC.

This rearrangement joins TRBV13 to TRBJ2-3, with D hard to call. There are 16 residues in the CDR3. Trimming left V 0 bases short and J 0 bases short, with 10 bases between. The germline gives CDR1 PRHDT, CDR2 FYEKMQ (reference sequence). In nucleotides, the CDR3 is TGTGCCAGCAGCTTAGGCGCACCGGGTAGCACAGATACGCAGTATTTT. It specifies CASSLGAPGSTDTQYF.

J is TRBJ2-2 and V is TRBV7-9; unclear D gene. Germline V gives CDR1 SEHNR, CDR2 FQNEAQ (reference sequence). V was shortened by 5 bases and J by 7 bases, with 11 bases between the two germline ends. CDR3 size: 13 residues. The CDR3 DNA reads TGTGCCAGCAGCCAAACCGAGGTCGGGGAGCTGTTTTTT. Protein: CASSQTEVGELFF.